These 19 T cell receptor beta chains share one sample of origin, sequenced in a study of tumor-infiltrating lymphocytes in primary liver carcinoma. TCR beta cDNA came from approximately 540 ng total RNA, primed with a constant-region primer. It was through three nested multiplex PCR rounds of slightly modified ARM-PCR that TCR beta libraries arose. The opening two PCR rounds, 10 cycles each, paired TRBV1-TRBV30 forward primers with a C-beta reverse primer. TCRdb processed the multiplex PCR reads anew with MiXCR; each CDR3 protein has one entry. The data show 330,000 or so distinct CDR3 sequences, 65% seen once. The authors took blood RNA from unsorted whole blood and also extracted germline DNA. The sequenced sample was peripheral blood. These receptors all stem from a man aged 35 to 55 with primary liver carcinoma and hepatitis B virus infection.

About this clonotype itself: Possible read error: a much larger clone is one base away. The rearrangement joins TRBV4-3 to TRBJ1-2, with D uncertain. CDR1 is LGHNA, CDR2 YSLEER, per germline. The CDR3 extends over 14 amino acids. CDR3 protein: CASSQDLQGIGHTF. Here the CDR3 DNA reads TGCGCCAGCAGCCAAGATTTACAAGGGATTGGCCACACCTTC.

A word on this clonotype: At one boundary the junction diverges from the germline segment, which might be a read error. The chain is built from TRBV11-1 and TRBJ2-5; 7 nucleotides match TRBD2. Germline V gene data show CDR1 as SGHAT and CDR2 as FQDESV (reference sequence). CDR3 length equals 12 residues. The CDR3 loop reads CASWKGREIQYF. In DNA, the CDR3 is TGTGCCAGCTGGAAAGGGAGGGAGATCCAGTACTTC.

On this clonotype: This clone may be a read error of a much larger clone one base away. The V gene is TRBV6-6, the J gene TRBJ1-2, with D maybe TRBD1 (5 bases). The CDR3 covers 13 residues. Germline loops: CDR1 MNHNY, CDR2 SVGAGI (reference sequence). The CDR3 DNA follows: TGTGCCAGCAGTTATCCGGGCCTGTGGGGCTGCACCTTC. Amino acid sequence: CASSYPGLWGCTF.

Notes on this clonotype: As the CDR3 is not closed by the conserved phenylalanine or tryptophan, this likely results from a read error. The rearrangement uses TRBV11-2 and TRBJ2-2, with a weak D call TRBD1 (6 bases). The CDR3 loop spans 15 amino acids. Germline CDR1 reads SGHAT; CDR2 reads FQNNGV. CDR3 sequence reads: CASRLQGVGTEELFL. CDR3 DNA: TGTGCCAGCAGATTACAGGGCGTTGGCACCGAGGAGCTGTTTTTG.

This clonotype was observed a single time. A single base separates this from a much larger clone, so it may be a read error. This chain joins TRBV12-3 or TRBV12-4 and TRBJ1-3, with D unclear. This CDR3 region has 13 residues. The CDR3 DNA follows: TGTGCCAGCAATTTACACGGGAGGTACACCATATATTTT. As protein: CASNLHGRYTIYF.

A word on this clonotype: The junction differs from germline at one of its ends, possibly a read error. This chain uses TRBV4-3 with TRBJ2-7; D might be TRBD1 (6 bases). CDR1 is LGHNA, CDR2 YSLEER, per germline. The CDR3 is 14 amino acids. The CDR3 sequence is CASSRSQGYYKQYF. For the CDR3, the DNA is TGCGCCAGCAGCCGGTCTCAGGGGTACTACAAGCAGTACTTC.

Regarding this clonotype: Germline and junction disagree at one end, which may indicate a read error. The chain links TRBV29-1 to TRBJ2-1; the match to TRBD2 covers 13 bases. Germline-derived CDR1 and CDR2 are SQVTM and ANQGSEA. This CDR3 has 17 residues. The CDR3 DNA follows: TGCAACGTTGAAGCCCTCGGTGGACTAGCGGGAGTGATTGAGCAGTTCTTC. Protein product: CNVEALGGLAGVIEQFF.

Concerning this clonotype itself: This could be a read error, since a much larger clone is one nucleotide away. V is TRBV10-2 and J is TRBJ2-7; the match to TRBD2 covers 8 bases. The CDR3 contains 16 residues. Per the germline V gene, CDR1 is WSHSY and CDR2 is SAAADI. V was clipped by 6 bases and J by 1 base; unmatched bases: 11. The CDR3 protein is CASSDPFSGMSYEQYF. CDR3 nucleotide sequence: TGCGCCAGCAGCGATCCATTTAGCGGGATGTCCTACGAGCAGTACTTC.

Turning to this clonotype: A much larger clone is a single base away; this may be a read error. The V call is TRBV6-6, the J call TRBJ2-2; 13 bases agree with TRBD2. Per the germline V gene, CDR1 is MNHNY and CDR2 is SVGAGI (reference sequence). There are 15 residues in the CDR3. V trimming: 5 bases; J trimming: 9 bases; junction bases outside the gene matches: 6. The CDR3 region has the DNA TGTGCCAGCAGTCCCGGACTAGCGGGAGCCTGGGAGCTGTTTTTT. Amino acids: CASSPGLAGAWELFF.

Concerning this clonotype itself: The junction departs from the called germline gene at one end, perhaps through a read error. This chain joins TRBV6-6 and TRBJ1-2; D gene ambiguous. The CDR3 is 13 amino acids. Germline V gene lookup returns CDR1 MNHNY and CDR2 SVGAGI (reference sequence). This CDR3 reads CDSSYPGLWVYTF. In DNA form, the CDR3 reads TGTGACAGCAGTTATCCGGGCCTGTGGGTCTACACCTTC.

To note about this clonotype: A read error may produce the germline difference seen at one junction end. This chain uses TRBV5-1 with TRBJ2-1, with a possible D match to TRBD2 (5 bases). The CDR3 contains 14 residues. Per the germline V gene, CDR1 is SGHRS and CDR2 is YFSETQ. CDR3 in amino acids: CASSSPERYNGQFF. For the CDR3, the DNA is TGCGCCAGCAGCTCCCCAGAGCGGTACAATGGGCAGTTCTTC.

This clonotype turned up a few times. The chain carries TRBV6-2 or TRBV6-3 and TRBJ2-2; 8 bases map to TRBD2. The CDR3 extends over 16 amino acids. Germline V gene lookup returns CDR1 MNHEY and CDR2 SVGEGT. The V and J ends lost 6 bases and 3 bases, in that order; junction bases with no gene match: 9. CDR3 protein: CASRKLAVDYTGELFF. The CDR3 DNA reads as TGTGCCAGCAGAAAACTAGCGGTAGACTACACCGGGGAGCTGTTTTTT.

There are a few counts of this clonotype. A clone one base away is much larger, so this may be a read error. The conserved phenylalanine or tryptophan normally closing the CDR3 is absent here, so this likely arose from a read error. The chain employs TRBV29-1 and TRBJ2-1; tentative D call: TRBD1 (8 bases). In germline, CDR1 is SQVTM, CDR2 ANQGSEA. Trimming removed 7 bases at V and 9 bases at J, with 16 bases between. This CDR3 is built from 12 residues. The CDR3 reads CSADRGGVEQFL. DNA of the CDR3: TGCAGCGCCGACAGGGGAGGGGTTGAGCAGTTCCTC.

The chain joins TRBV6-2 or TRBV6-3 to TRBJ2-1; TRBD2 matches 9 bases. Germline-derived CDR1 and CDR2 are MNHEY and SVGEGT. V lost 6 bases to trimming and J lost 9 bases; unmatched junction nucleotides: 15. This CDR3 region has 16 residues. The CDR3 DNA reads as TGTGCCAGCAGAACCCTGGGACTAGCACTGCGTATTGAGCAGTTCTTC. Amino acids: CASRTLGLALRIEQFF.

This clonotype was detected once. V gene TRBV11-2 combines with J gene TRBJ2-7; 9 bases are a match to TRBD1. V gave up 5 bases and J gave up 6 bases; unmatched junction bases: 5. The length of the CDR3 is 13 residues. From germline, CDR1 is SGHAT and CDR2 FQNNGV. Written as DNA, the CDR3 is TGTGCCAGCAGCCGGGACAGGGACCGCGAGCAGTACTTC. Amino acids: CASSRDRDREQYF.

The sample holds one count of this clonotype. A much larger clone sits a single nucleotide away, making a read error possible. The chain recombines TRBV6-1 with TRBJ2-2; D might be TRBD2 (5 bases). This CDR3 spans 16 amino acids. Germline CDR1 MNHNS, CDR2 SASEGT. The DNA of the CDR3 is TGTGCCAGCAGTGAAAAGAGTAGGCCGAACACCGGGGAGCTGTCTTTT. This translates into CASSEKSRPNTGELSF.

To note about this clonotype: This may stem from a read error, because a much larger clone lies one nucleotide away. V is TRBV4-1 and J is TRBJ2-3, with 7 bases lining up with TRBD2. The CDR3 length is 14 residues. In germline, CDR1 is MGHRA, CDR2 YSYEKL. This chain's CDR3 is CASSQGLAEDTHYF. CDR3 nucleotides: TGCGCCAGCAGCCAAGGACTAGCCGAAGATACGCATTATTTT.

With regard to this clonotype: A read error is possible here, since a much larger clone lies one base away. The rearrangement joins TRBV12-5 to TRBJ2-1; D not resolved. V was cut by 1 base and J by 6 bases, with 7 bases left in between. The CDR3 runs to 13 residues. The germline CDR1 and CDR2 sequences are LGHNT and FRNRAP. CDR3 DNA: TGTGCTAGTGGTTTGGCCTGCATCAATGAGCAGTTCTTC. Its protein is CASGLACINEQFF.

This clonotype occurred many times. The CDR3 region is CASSLGANDEQFF. The CDR3 DNA reads TGTGCCAGCAGCTTGGGCGCGAACGATGAGCAGTTCTTC. This chain joins TRBV5-6 and TRBJ2-1; D call uncertain. Germline CDR1 reads SGHDT; CDR2 reads YYEEEE. Trimming cost V 0 bases and J 8 bases, with 9 bases left between them. The CDR3 length is 13 residues.